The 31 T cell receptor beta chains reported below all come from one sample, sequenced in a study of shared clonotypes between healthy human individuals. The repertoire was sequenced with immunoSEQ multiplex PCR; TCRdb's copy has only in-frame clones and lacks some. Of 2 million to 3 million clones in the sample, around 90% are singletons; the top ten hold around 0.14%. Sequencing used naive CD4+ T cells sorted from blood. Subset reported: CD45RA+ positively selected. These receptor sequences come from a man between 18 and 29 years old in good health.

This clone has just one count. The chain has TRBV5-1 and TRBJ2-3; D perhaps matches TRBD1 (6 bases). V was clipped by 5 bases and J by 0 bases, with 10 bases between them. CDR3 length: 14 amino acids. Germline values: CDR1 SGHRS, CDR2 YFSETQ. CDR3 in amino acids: CASRNTGSTDTQYF. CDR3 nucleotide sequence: TGCGCCAGCAGGAACACAGGGAGCACAGATACGCAGTATTTT. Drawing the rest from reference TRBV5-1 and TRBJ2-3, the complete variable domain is KAGVTQTPRYLIKTRGQQVTLSCSPISGHRSVSWYQQTPGQGLQFLFEYFSETQRNKGNFPGRFSGRQFSNSRSEMNVSTLELGDSALYLCASRNTGSTDTQYFGPGTRLTVL.

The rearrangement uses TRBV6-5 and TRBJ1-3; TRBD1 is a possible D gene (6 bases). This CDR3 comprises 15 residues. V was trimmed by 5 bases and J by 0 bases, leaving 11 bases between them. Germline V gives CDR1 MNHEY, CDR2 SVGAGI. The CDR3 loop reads CASSTSTGSGNTIYF. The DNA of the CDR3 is TGTGCCAGCAGTACCTCGACAGGCTCTGGAAACACCATATATTTT.

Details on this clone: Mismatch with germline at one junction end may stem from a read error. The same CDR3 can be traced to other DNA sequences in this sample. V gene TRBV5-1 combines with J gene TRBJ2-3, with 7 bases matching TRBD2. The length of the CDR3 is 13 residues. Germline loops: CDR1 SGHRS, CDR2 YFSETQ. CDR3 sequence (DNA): TGCGCCAGCAGTTTGGCGGGAGCTGATACGCAGTATTTT. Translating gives CASSLAGADTQYF.

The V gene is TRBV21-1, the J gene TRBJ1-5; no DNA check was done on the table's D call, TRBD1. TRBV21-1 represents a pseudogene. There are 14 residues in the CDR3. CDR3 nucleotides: TGTGCCAGCAGCACAGGACAGATGAATCAGCCCCAGCATTTT. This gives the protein CASSTGQMNQPQHF.

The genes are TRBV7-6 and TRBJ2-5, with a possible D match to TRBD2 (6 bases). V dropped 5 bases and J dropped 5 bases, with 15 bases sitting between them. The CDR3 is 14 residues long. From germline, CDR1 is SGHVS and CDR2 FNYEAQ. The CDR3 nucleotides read TGTGCCAGCAGCCACCCTGGAGGGGTCGAGACCCAGTACTTC. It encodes CASSHPGGVETQYF.

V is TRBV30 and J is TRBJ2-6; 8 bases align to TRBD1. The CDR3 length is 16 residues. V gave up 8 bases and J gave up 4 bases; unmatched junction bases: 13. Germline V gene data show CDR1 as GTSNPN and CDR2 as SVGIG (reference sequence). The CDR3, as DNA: TGTGCCCTTGACAGGGGCTCAATCCCGGGGGCCAACGTCCTGACTTTC. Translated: CALDRGSIPGANVLTF.

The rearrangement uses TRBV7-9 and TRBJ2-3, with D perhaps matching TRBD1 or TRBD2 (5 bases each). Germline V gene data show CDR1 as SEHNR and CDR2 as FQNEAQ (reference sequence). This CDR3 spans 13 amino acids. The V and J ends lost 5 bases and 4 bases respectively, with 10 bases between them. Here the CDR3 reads CASSRDPPDTQYF. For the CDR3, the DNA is TGTGCCAGCAGCCGGGACCCCCCAGATACGCAGTATTTT.

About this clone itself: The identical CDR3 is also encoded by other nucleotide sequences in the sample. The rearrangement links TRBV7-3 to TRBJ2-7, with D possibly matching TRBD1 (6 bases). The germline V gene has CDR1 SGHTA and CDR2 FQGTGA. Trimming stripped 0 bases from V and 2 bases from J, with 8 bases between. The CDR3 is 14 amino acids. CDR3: CASSLTSGAYEQYF. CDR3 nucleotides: TGTGCCAGCAGCTTAACTTCAGGGGCCTACGAGCAGTACTTC.

CDR3 region: CASSYKPGPYEQYF. The DNA for the CDR3 is TGTGCCAGCAGTTACAAACCTGGCCCCTACGAGCAGTACTTC. V usage is TRBV6-5 and J usage is TRBJ2-7; D gene unclear. Trimming stripped 2 bases from V and 2 bases from J, with 10 bases between. CDR1 and CDR2 from the germline V gene are MNHEY and SVGAGI. The CDR3 runs to 14 residues.

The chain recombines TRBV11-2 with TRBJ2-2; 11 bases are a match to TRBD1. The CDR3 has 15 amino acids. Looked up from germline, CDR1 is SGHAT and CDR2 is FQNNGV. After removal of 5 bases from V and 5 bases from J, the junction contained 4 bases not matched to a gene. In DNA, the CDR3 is TGTGCCAGCAGCCCCGGGACAGGGGGTACCGGGGAGCTGTTTTTT. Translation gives CASSPGTGGTGELFF.

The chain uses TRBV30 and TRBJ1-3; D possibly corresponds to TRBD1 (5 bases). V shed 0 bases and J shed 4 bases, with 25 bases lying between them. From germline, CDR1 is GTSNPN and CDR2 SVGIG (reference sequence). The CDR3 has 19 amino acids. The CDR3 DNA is TGTGCCTGGAGTGTAAGGGCAGGGAGGAAGAGTCAGCCCGGAAACACCATATATTTT. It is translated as CAWSVRAGRKSQPGNTIYF.

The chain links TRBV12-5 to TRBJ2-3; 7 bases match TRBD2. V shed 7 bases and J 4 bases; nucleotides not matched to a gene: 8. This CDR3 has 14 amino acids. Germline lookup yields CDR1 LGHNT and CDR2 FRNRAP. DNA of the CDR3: TGTGCTAGTGCCGCCAGCGGGAACGCAGATACGCAGTATTTT. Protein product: CASAASGNADTQYF. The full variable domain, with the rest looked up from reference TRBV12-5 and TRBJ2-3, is DARVTQTPRHKVTEMGQEVTMRCQPILGHNTVFWYRQTMMQGLELLAYFRNRAPLDDSGMPKDRFSAEMPDATLATLKIQPSEPRDSAVYFCASAASGNADTQYFGPGTRLTVL.

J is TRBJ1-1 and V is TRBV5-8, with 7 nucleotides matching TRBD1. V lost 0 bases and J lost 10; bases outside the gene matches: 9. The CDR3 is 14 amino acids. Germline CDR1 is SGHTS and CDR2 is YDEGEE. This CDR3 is CASSLVRRTGTAFF. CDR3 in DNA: TGTGCCAGCAGCTTGGTTCGGAGGACAGGAACAGCTTTCTTT.

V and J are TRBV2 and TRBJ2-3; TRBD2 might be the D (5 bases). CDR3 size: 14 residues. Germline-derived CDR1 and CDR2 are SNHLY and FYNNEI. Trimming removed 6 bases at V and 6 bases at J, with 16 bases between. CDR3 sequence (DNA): TGTGCCAGCAGCCAGGCGGGCAGCGGTGATACGCAGTATTTT. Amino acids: CASSQAGSGDTQYF.

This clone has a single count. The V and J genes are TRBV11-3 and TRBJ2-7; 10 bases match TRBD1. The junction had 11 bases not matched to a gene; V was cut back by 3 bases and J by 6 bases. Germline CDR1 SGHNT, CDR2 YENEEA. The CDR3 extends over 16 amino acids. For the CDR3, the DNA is TGTGCCAGCAGCTTCGATTCCGGGACAGGGGCCATCGAGCAGTACTTC. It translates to CASSFDSGTGAIEQYF.

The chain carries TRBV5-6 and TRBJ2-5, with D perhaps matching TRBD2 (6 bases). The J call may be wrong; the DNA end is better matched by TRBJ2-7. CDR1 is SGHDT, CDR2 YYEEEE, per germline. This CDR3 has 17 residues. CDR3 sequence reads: CASSRIAALSFSYEQYF. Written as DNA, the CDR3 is TGTGCCAGCAGTCGTATAGCGGCCCTCTCATTCTCCTACGAGCAGTACTTC.

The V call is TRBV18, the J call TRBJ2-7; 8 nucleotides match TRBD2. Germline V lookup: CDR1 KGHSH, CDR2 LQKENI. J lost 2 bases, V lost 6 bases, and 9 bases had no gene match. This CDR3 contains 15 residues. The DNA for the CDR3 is TGTGCCAGCTCTGGGGCGGGAGGTAACCCCTACGAGCAGTACTTC. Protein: CASSGAGGNPYEQYF.

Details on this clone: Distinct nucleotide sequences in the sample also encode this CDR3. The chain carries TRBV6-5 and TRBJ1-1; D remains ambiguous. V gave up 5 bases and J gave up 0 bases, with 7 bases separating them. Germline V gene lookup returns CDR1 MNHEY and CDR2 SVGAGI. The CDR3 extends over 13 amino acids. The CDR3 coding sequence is TGTGCCAGCAGTCGGACGCTGAACACTGAAGCTTTCTTT. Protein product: CASSRTLNTEAFF.

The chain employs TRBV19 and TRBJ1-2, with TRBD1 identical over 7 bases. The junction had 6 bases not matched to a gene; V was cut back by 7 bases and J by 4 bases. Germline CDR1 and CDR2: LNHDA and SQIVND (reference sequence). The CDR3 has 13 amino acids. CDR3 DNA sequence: TGTGCCAGTACCATCGGACAGGTCTATGGCTACACCTTC. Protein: CASTIGQVYGYTF. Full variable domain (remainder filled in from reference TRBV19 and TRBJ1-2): DGGITQSPKYLFRKEGQNVTLSCEQNLNHDAMYWYRQDPGQGLRLIYYSQIVNDFQKGDIAEGYSVSREKKESFPLTVTSAQKNPTAFYLCASTIGQVYGYTFGSGTRLTVV.

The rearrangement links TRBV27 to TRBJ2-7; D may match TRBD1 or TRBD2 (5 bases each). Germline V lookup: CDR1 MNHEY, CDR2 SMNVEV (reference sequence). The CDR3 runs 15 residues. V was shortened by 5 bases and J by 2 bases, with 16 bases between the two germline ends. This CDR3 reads CASSPLRGEPYEQYF. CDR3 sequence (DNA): TGTGCCAGCAGTCCCTTAAGGGGAGAACCCTACGAGCAGTACTTC.

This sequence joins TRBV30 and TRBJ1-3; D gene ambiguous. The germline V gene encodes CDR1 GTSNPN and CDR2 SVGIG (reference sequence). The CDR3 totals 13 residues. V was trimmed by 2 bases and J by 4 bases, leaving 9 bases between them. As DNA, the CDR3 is TGTGCCTGGAGTCTAGGGTTCGGAAACACCATATATTTT. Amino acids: CAWSLGFGNTIYF.

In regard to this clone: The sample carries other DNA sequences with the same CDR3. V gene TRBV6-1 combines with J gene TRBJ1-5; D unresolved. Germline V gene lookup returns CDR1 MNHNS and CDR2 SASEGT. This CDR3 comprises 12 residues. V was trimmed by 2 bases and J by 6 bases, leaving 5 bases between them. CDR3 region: CASSEIGQPQHF. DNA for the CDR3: TGTGCCAGCAGTGAAATCGGTCAGCCCCAGCATTTT.

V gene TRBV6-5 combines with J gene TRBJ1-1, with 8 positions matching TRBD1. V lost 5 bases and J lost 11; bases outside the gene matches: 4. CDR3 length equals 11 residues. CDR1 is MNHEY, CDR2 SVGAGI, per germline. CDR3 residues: CASSGQGSAFF. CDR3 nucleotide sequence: TGTGCCAGCAGTGGACAGGGTTCGGCTTTCTTT.

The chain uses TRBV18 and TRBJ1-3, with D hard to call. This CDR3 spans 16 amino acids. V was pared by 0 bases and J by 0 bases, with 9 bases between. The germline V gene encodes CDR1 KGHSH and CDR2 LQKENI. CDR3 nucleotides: TGTGCCAGCTCACCACCGGGCAGTTTCTCTGGAAACACCATATATTTT. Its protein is CASSPPGSFSGNTIYF.

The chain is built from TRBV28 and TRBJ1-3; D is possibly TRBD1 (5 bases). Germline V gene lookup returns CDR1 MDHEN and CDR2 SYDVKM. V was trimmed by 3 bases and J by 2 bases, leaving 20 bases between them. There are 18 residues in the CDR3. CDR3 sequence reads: CASSLGWTSSIAGNTIYF. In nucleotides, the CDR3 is TGTGCCAGCAGTTTGGGGTGGACAAGTTCGATCGCTGGAAACACCATATATTTT.

The CDR3 nucleotides are TGTGCCTGGAGTTCGCAGGGAGCACAGCCCCAGCATTTT. Its translation: CAWSSQGAQPQHF. The V and J genes are TRBV30 and TRBJ1-5, with TRBD1 as a possible D gene (5 bases). Trimming shortened V by 2 bases and J by 7 bases, and 12 bases separated the two germline ends. This CDR3 contains 13 residues. Germline V gene data show CDR1 as GTSNPN and CDR2 as SVGIG (reference sequence).

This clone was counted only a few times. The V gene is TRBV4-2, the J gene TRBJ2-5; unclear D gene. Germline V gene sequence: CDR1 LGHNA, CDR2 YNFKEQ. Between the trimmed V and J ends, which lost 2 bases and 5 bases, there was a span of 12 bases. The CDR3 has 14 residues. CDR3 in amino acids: CASSQSSALETQYF. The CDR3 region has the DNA TGTGCCAGCAGCCAAAGTTCGGCGCTCGAGACCCAGTACTTC.

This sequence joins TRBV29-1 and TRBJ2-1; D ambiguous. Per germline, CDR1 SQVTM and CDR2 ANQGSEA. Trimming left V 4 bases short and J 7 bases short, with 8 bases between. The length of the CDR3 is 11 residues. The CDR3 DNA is TGCAGCGTTGGTAAGGGAAATGAGCAGTTCTTC. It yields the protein CSVGKGNEQFF.

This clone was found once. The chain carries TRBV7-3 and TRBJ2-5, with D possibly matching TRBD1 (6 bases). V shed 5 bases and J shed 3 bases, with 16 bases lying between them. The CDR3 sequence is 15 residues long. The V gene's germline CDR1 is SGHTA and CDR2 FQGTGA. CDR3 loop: CASSLPTGKEETQYF. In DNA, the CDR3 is TGTGCCAGCAGCCTCCCGACAGGTAAGGAAGAGACCCAGTACTTC.

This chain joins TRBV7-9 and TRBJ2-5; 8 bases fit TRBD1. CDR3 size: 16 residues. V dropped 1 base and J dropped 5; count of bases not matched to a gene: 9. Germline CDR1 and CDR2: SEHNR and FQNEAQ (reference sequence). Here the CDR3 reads CASSLGDQGASETQYF. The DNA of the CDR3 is TGTGCCAGCAGCTTAGGAGACCAGGGGGCATCCGAGACCCAGTACTTC.

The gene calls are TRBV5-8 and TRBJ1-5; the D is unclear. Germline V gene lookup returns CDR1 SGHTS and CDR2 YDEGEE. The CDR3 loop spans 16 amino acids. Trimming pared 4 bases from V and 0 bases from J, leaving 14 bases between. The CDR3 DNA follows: TGTGCCAGCAGCCAGCTGGGAGTAGGTAGCAATCAGCCCCAGCATTTT. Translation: CASSQLGVGSNQPQHF.